The following is a T cell receptor beta chain sequence with its context. As yet, its antigen is unknown. In germline, CDR1 is SQVTM, CDR2 ANQGSEA. This CDR3 has 14 amino acids. Deletions cut 2 bases from V and 3 bases from J, with 11 bases between. TCRdb passed the 5' RACE reads through MiXCR, listing each CDR3 protein once. The sample includes roughly 5,000 distinct CDR3 sequences, around 25% of them seen just once. The entry originates in a study of T-cell memory formation after mild COVID-19. Study-wide results and limits: Detection of some responders pre-infection suggested pre-existing cross-reactive memory T cells participated.

This sequence was found in an adult who had mild COVID-19 (a few samples of this study predate the infection). Cell type and time point are not known. Sequences were obtained from PBMCs or a T cell subset sorted from them (not recorded which). This sequence joins TRBV29-1 and TRBJ2-1, with D unclear. The DNA of the CDR3 is TGCAGCGTTGAACCAGTCTACAGCTACAATGAGCAGTTCTTC. Its protein product is CSVEPVYSYNEQFF.